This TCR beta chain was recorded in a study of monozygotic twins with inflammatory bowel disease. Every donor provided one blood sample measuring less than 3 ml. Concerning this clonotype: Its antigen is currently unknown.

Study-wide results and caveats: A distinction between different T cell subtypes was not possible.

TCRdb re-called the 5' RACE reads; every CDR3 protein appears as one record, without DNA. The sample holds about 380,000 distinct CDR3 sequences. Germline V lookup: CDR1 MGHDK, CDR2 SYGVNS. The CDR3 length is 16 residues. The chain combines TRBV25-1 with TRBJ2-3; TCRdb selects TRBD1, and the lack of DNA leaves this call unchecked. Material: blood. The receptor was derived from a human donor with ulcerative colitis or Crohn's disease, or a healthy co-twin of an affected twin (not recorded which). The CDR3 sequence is CASSEYGTASTDTQYF. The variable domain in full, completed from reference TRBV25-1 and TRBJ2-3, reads EADIYQTPRYLVIGTGKKITLECSQTMGHDKMYWYQQDPGMELHLIHYSYGVNSTEKGDLSSESTVSRIRTEHFPLTLESARPSHTSQYLCASSEYGTASTDTQYFGPGTRLTVL.